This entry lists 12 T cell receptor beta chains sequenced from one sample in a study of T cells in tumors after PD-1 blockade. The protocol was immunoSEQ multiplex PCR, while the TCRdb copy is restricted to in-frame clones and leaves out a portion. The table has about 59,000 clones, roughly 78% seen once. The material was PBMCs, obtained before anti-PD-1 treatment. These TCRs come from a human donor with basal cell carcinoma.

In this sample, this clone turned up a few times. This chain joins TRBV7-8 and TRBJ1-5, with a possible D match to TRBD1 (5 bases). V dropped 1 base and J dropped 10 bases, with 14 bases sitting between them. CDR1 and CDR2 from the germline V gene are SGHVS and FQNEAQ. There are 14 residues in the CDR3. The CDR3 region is CASSLGGSSTPQHF. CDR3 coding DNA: TGTGCCAGCAGCTTAGGGGGGAGTTCCACCCCCCAGCATTTT.

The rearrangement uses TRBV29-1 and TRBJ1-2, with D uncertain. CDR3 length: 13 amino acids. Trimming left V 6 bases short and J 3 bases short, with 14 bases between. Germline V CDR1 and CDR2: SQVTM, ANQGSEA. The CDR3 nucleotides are TGCAGCGTGTCTTTCCAGGAGGACTATGGCTACACCTTC. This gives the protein CSVSFQEDYGYTF.

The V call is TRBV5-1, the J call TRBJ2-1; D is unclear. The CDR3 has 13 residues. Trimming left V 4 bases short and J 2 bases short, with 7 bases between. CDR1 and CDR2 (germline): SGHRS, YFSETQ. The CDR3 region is CASSGDTYNEQFF. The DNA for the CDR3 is TGCGCCAGCAGCGGAGACACCTACAATGAGCAGTTCTTC.

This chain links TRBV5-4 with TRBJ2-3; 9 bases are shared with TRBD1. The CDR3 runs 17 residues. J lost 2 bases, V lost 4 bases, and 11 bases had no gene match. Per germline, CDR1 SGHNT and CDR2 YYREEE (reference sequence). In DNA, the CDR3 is TGTGCCAGCAGCGGCCTACAGGGGGCCCCTGACACAGATACGCAGTATTTT. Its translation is CASSGLQGAPDTDTQYF.

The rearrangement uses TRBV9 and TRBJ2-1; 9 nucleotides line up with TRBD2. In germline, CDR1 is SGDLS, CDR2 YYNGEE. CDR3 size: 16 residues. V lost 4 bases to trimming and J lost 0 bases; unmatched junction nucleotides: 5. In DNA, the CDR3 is TGTGCCAGCAGCTTGATAGCGGGGGTCTCCTACAATGAGCAGTTCTTC. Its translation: CASSLIAGVSYNEQFF.

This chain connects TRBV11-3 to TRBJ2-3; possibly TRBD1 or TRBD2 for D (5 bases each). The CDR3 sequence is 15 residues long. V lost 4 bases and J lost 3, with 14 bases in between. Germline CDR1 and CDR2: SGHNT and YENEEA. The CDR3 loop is CASSSQGWGTDTQYF. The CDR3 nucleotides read TGTGCCAGCAGCTCGCAGGGTTGGGGGACAGATACGCAGTATTTT.

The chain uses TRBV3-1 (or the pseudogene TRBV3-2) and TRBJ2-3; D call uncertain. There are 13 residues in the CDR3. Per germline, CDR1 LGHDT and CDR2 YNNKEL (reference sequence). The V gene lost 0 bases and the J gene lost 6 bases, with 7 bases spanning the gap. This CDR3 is CASSQDLGDTQYF. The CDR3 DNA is TGTGCCAGCAGCCAAGACCTGGGGGATACGCAGTATTTT.

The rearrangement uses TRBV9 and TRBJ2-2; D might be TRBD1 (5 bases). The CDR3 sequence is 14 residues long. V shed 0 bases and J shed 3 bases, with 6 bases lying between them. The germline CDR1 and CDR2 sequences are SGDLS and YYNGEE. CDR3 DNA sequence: TGTGCCAGCAGCGTAGGACAGCACACCGGGGAGCTGTTTTTT. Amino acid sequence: CASSVGQHTGELFF.

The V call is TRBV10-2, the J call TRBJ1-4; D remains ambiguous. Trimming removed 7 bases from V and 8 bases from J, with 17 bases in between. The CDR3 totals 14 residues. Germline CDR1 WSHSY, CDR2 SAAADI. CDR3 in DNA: TGCGCCAGCACCGGAAGCAGTCTAAAGGAAAAACTGTTTTTT. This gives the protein CASTGSSLKEKLFF.

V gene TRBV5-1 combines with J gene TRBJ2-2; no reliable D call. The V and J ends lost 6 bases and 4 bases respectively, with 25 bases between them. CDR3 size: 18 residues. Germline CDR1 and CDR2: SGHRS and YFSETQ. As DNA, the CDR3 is TGCGCCAGCACGTTAACACGTTCGGCGGCAACAATCACCGGGGAGCTGTTTTTT. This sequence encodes CASTLTRSAATITGELFF.

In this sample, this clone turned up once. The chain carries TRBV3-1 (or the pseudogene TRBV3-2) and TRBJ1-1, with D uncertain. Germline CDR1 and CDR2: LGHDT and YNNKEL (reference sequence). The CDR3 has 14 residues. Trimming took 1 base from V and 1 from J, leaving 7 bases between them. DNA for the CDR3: TGTGCCAGCAGCCAAGGTCTTACGAACACTGAAGCTTTCTTT. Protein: CASSQGLTNTEAFF.

CDR3 region: CASSLGKHQPQHF. The CDR3, as DNA: TGTGCCAGCAGCTTAGGGAAACATCAGCCCCAGCATTTT. V and J are TRBV7-2 and TRBJ1-5; D remains unclear. Trimming took off 1 base at V and 5 bases at J, with 6 bases between the two ends. CDR1 is SGHTA, CDR2 FQGNSA, per germline. The CDR3 totals 13 residues. The full variable domain, with the rest looked up from reference TRBV7-2 and TRBJ1-5, is GAGVSQSPSNKVTEKGKDVELRCDPISGHTALYWYRQSLGQGLEFLIYFQGNSAPDKSGLPSDRFSAERTGGSVSTLTIQRTQQEDSAVYLCASSLGKHQPQHFGDGTRLSIL.